What follows are 31 T cell receptor beta chains derived from one specimen sequenced in a study of OX40 agonist ivuxolimab in advanced cancers. Generated by immunoSEQ multiplex PCR, the TCRdb table keeps only in-frame clones and is missing some. The data hold some 25,000 clones, with roughly 82% observed a single time. The specimen was CD4+ or CD8+ T cells sorted from blood, collected in a trial of the OX40 agonist ivuxolimab. The receptors originated from an adult with an advanced solid tumor such as melanoma, head and neck, liver or kidney cancer.

The chain combines TRBV7-9 with TRBJ1-2; 7 nucleotides agree with TRBD1. The V gene end was trimmed by 3 bases and the J gene end by 6 bases; junction bases not matched to a gene: 13. CDR3 length: 16 amino acids. Looked up from germline, CDR1 is SEHNR and CDR2 is FQNEAQ (reference sequence). CDR3 DNA sequence: TGTGCCAGCAGCTTGGGCAACAGGGGCAGAATTGATGGCTACACCTTC. This translates into CASSLGNRGRIDGYTF.

This clone showed up just once. V and J are TRBV6-4 and TRBJ1-2, with D tentatively TRBD1 (5 bases). Trimming left V 5 bases short and J 6 bases short, with 19 bases between. Germline V CDR1 and CDR2: MRHNA, SNTAGT. This CDR3 has 15 residues. This chain's CDR3 is CASSPQGAGVDGYTF. The DNA for the CDR3 is TGTGCCAGCAGTCCCCAAGGTGCGGGGGTGGATGGCTACACCTTC.

This clone was seen only a few times. The J gene is TRBJ2-2, the V gene TRBV7-2, with TRBD1 matching 9 bases. V was pared by 3 bases and J by 5 bases, with 10 bases of the junction left unmatched. Looked up from germline, CDR1 is SGHTA and CDR2 is FQGNSA. The CDR3 covers 17 residues. The CDR3, as DNA: TGTGCCAGCAGCTTGGCGTCTAAACAGGGGGCAACCGGGGAGCTGTTTTTT. It translates to CASSLASKQGATGELFF.

V usage is TRBV4-2 and J usage is TRBJ1-3; 7 positions match TRBD1. Germline CDR1 is LGHNA and CDR2 is YNFKEQ. J lost 2 bases, V lost 1 base, and 2 bases had no gene match. The CDR3 sequence is 15 residues long. The CDR3 loop is CASSQGQGPGNTIYF. The CDR3, as DNA: TGTGCCAGCAGCCAAGGACAGGGACCTGGAAACACCATATATTTT.

The chain carries TRBV29-1 and TRBJ1-1; no clear D. CDR1 SQVTM and CDR2 ANQGSEA come from the germline V gene. CDR3 length: 19 residues. V was cut by 0 bases and J by 0 bases, with 23 bases left in between. CDR3 loop: CSVEDLSGRREPMNTEAFF. The CDR3 DNA follows: TGCAGCGTTGAAGATCTAAGCGGCCGCCGCGAACCCATGAACACTGAAGCTTTCTTT.

The V gene is TRBV6-5, the J gene TRBJ1-4, with 7 positions matching TRBD1. The germline gives CDR1 MNHEY, CDR2 SVGAGI. The CDR3 covers 15 residues. Losses at the gene ends were 2 bases for V and 8 bases for J; bases not matched to a gene: 8. The CDR3 sequence: CASSYVGRGGEKLFF. DNA for the CDR3: TGTGCCAGCAGTTACGTTGGCAGGGGGGGCGAAAAACTGTTTTTT.

This chain connects TRBV6-6 to TRBJ1-1, with D hard to call. The V gene's germline CDR1 is MNHNY and CDR2 SVGAGI (reference sequence). This CDR3 has 12 residues. V was shortened by 0 bases and J by 5 bases, with 4 bases between the two germline ends. The CDR3 nucleotides read TGTGCCAGCAGTTACTCTCCGACTGAAGCTTTCTTT. It yields the protein CASSYSPTEAFF.

The J gene is TRBJ1-2, the V gene TRBV29-1, with 7 bases lining up with TRBD1. Losses at the gene ends were 7 bases for V and 5 bases for J; bases not matched to a gene: 4. Germline loops: CDR1 SQVTM, CDR2 ANQGSEA. This CDR3 is built from 11 residues. CDR3 sequence reads: CSAGTAYGYTF. The DNA of the CDR3 is TGCAGCGCTGGGACAGCGTATGGCTACACCTTC.

The chain carries TRBV19 and TRBJ2-7; 7 positions agree with TRBD2. The V gene's germline CDR1 is LNHDA and CDR2 SQIVND (reference sequence). The length of the CDR3 is 14 residues. J lost 0 bases, V lost 9 bases, and 8 bases had no gene match. The CDR3 protein is CARIPGGSSYEQYF. DNA of the CDR3: TGTGCCAGAATCCCGGGAGGTAGCTCCTACGAGCAGTACTTC.

In its sample, this clone was seen once. The chain recombines TRBV7-3 with TRBJ1-1, with D possibly TRBD1 on 6 matching bases. Germline V gene data show CDR1 as SGHTA and CDR2 as FQGTGA. This CDR3 contains 14 residues. V lost 5 bases and J lost 1, with 11 bases in between. CDR3 region: CASSPTGQNTEAFF. The DNA for the CDR3 is TGTGCCAGCAGCCCGACGGGACAGAACACTGAAGCTTTCTTT.

In its sample, this clone was seen a few times. For the CDR3, the DNA is TGTGCCAGTAATTCCGGGGGACACAATGAGCAGTTCTTC. Its translation: CASNSGGHNEQFF. This rearrangement joins TRBV19 to TRBJ2-1, with D tentatively TRBD2 (6 bases). Looked up from germline, CDR1 is LNHDA and CDR2 is SQIVND (reference sequence). V dropped 7 bases and J dropped 5 bases, with 12 bases sitting between them. The CDR3 is made up of 13 amino acids.

This chain joins TRBV9 and TRBJ2-3, with D possibly being TRBD1 (5 bases). There are 16 residues in the CDR3. The germline V and J ends were trimmed by 4 bases and 6 bases, with 21 bases remaining between them. CDR1 and CDR2 (germline): SGDLS, YYNGEE. This chain's CDR3 is CASSLRGKINADTQYF. CDR3 nucleotide sequence: TGTGCCAGCAGCTTAAGGGGTAAAATCAACGCGGATACGCAGTATTTT.

This chain uses TRBV4-3 with TRBJ2-6, with 7 bases that match TRBD2. The germline gives CDR1 LGHNA, CDR2 YSLEER. V was clipped by 4 bases and J by 0 bases; unmatched bases: 6. The CDR3 runs to 17 residues. The CDR3 protein is CASSRLGEGSGANVLTF. CDR3 nucleotides: TGCGCCAGCAGCCGCCTGGGGGAGGGCTCTGGGGCCAACGTCCTGACTTTC.

CDR3 in DNA: TGTGCCACCCTGTCCGGGGCCTATGGCTACACCTTC. It codes for CATLSGAYGYTF. The gene calls are TRBV11-2 and TRBJ1-2, with a tentative D call TRBD1 (5 bases). There are 12 residues in the CDR3. The ends were cut back, 10 bases at V and 4 bases at J, with 13 bases in the middle. Germline V gives CDR1 SGHAT, CDR2 FQNNGV. The full variable domain, its missing parts supplied by reference TRBV11-2 and TRBJ1-2, is EAGVAQSPRYKIIEKRQSVAFWCNPISGHATLYWYQQILGQGPKLLIQFQNNGVVDDSQLPKDRFSAERLKGVDSTLKIQPAKLEDSAVYLCATLSGAYGYTFGSGTRLTVV.

The chain employs TRBV2 and TRBJ1-1; D unclear. In germline, CDR1 is SNHLY, CDR2 FYNNEI. Trimming took 6 bases from V and 1 from J, leaving 9 bases between them. The CDR3 has 13 amino acids. CDR3 in amino acids: CASRYLGNTEAFF. The CDR3 region has the DNA TGTGCCAGCAGGTACTTAGGGAACACTGAAGCTTTCTTT.

The gene calls are TRBV5-6 and TRBJ2-7, with D unclear. This CDR3 is built from 14 residues. In germline, CDR1 is SGHDT, CDR2 YYEEEE. V gave up 4 bases and J gave up 3 bases, with 14 bases separating them. The CDR3 loop is CASSRNNYFYEQYF. The CDR3, as DNA: TGTGCCAGCAGCCGAAATAACTACTTCTACGAGCAGTACTTC.

This chain connects TRBV4-3 to TRBJ2-3, with 9 bases lining up with TRBD2. V lost 5 bases and J lost 2; bases outside the gene matches: 8. Germline V lookup: CDR1 LGHNA, CDR2 YSLEER. This CDR3 has 16 residues. The CDR3 region is CASSAASGEPTDTQYF. The DNA for the CDR3 is TGCGCCAGCAGCGCCGCTAGCGGGGAACCCACAGATACGCAGTATTTT.

V is TRBV6-1 and J is TRBJ1-5; possibly TRBD1 for D (6 bases). The ends were cut back, 7 bases at V and 9 bases at J, with 13 bases in the middle. Germline assignment: CDR1 MNHNS and CDR2 SASEGT. CDR3 length equals 12 residues. The DNA for the CDR3 is TGTGCCAGCACCACGGGGGCCGGGCCCCAGCATTTT. Its translation is CASTTGAGPQHF.

The rearrangement joins TRBV13 to TRBJ2-7; D unclear. The ends were cut back, 1 base at V and 0 bases at J, with 16 bases in the middle. CDR1 is PRHDT and CDR2 is FYEKMQ in the germline V gene (reference sequence). CDR3 length: 17 residues. In DNA, the CDR3 is TGTGCCAGCAGCTTAGTTGGGGTCTCCTTTAGCTCCTACGAGCAGTACTTC. It is translated as CASSLVGVSFSSYEQYF.

This chain connects TRBV9 to TRBJ2-2; perhaps TRBD2 as D (5 bases). CDR1 and CDR2 from the germline V gene are SGDLS and YYNGEE. Trimming left V 0 bases short and J 4 bases short, with 10 bases between. CDR3 length: 15 residues. The CDR3 DNA reads as TGTGCCAGCAGCGTAGGGGAGCCGAGCACCGGGGAGCTGTTTTTT. Protein product: CASSVGEPSTGELFF.

The chain joins TRBV6-5 to TRBJ2-3; unclear D gene. This CDR3 has 13 amino acids. Germline-derived CDR1 and CDR2 are MNHEY and SVGAGI. Trimming took 2 bases from V and 4 from J, leaving 7 bases between them. CDR3 sequence: CASSYLGADTQYF. The CDR3 DNA follows: TGTGCCAGCAGTTACCTGGGCGCAGATACGCAGTATTTT.

This clone appeared a few times. The CDR3 bases are TGTGCCAGCAGTTTAGGAGGATCCCTCCACTTT. Translation: CASSLGGSLHF. The chain is built from TRBV27 and TRBJ1-6; D gene unclear. Trimming pared 2 bases from V and 14 bases from J, leaving 7 bases between. The CDR3 totals 11 residues. Germline V gene lookup returns CDR1 MNHEY and CDR2 SMNVEV (reference sequence).

The V call is TRBV6-6, the J call TRBJ2-7; D might be TRBD1 (5 bases). CDR1 is MNHNY, CDR2 SVGAGI, per germline (reference sequence). There are 16 residues in the CDR3. V was pared by 4 bases and J by 6 bases, with 22 bases between. The CDR3: CASSSSPQVPPSEQYF. The CDR3 DNA follows: TGTGCCAGCAGTTCCTCACCACAGGTTCCTCCTAGCGAGCAGTACTTC.

The chain combines TRBV29-1 with TRBJ2-7, with D perhaps given as TRBD1 or TRBD2 (5 bases each). The V and J ends lost 7 bases and 5 bases respectively, with 18 bases between them. Germline V lookup: CDR1 SQVTM, CDR2 ANQGSEA. The CDR3 is made up of 13 amino acids. CDR3 amino acids: CSGFGGRTNEQYF. The CDR3 DNA is TGCAGCGGCTTTGGAGGACGGACAAACGAGCAGTACTTC.

The rearrangement uses TRBV7-2 and TRBJ1-2, with TRBD1 matching 9 bases. Germline-derived CDR1 and CDR2 are SGHTA and FQGNSA. V lost 5 bases and J lost 4; bases outside the gene matches: 8. This CDR3 contains 15 residues. Written as DNA, the CDR3 is TGTGCCAGCAGCCCTCGGACAGGGGACCCCTATGGCTACACCTTC. Translating gives CASSPRTGDPYGYTF.

In this sample, this clone turned up a few times. This chain links TRBV11-2 with TRBJ1-1, with TRBD1 as a possible D gene (5 bases). The CDR3 is 14 amino acids. The V end was cut by 5 bases, the J end by 4 bases, with 14 bases between. The germline V gene has CDR1 SGHAT and CDR2 FQNNGV. CDR3 sequence: CASSLGAGITEAFF. The CDR3 nucleotides read TGTGCCAGCAGCCTCGGGGCAGGAATCACTGAAGCTTTCTTT.

In DNA form, the CDR3 reads TGTGCCAGCAGCTTAGGCAGCCGGGGAGATGAGCAGTTCTTC. This translates into CASSLGSRGDEQFF. The chain carries TRBV13 and TRBJ2-1, with a weak D call TRBD2 (5 bases). This CDR3 spans 14 amino acids. Germline V lookup: CDR1 PRHDT, CDR2 FYEKMQ (reference sequence). Trimming removed 0 bases at V and 8 bases at J, with 11 bases between. The whole variable domain, remainder taken from reference TRBV13 and TRBJ2-1, is AAGVIQSPRHLIKEKRETATLKCYPIPRHDTVYWYQQGPGQDPQFLISFYEKMQSDKGSIPDRFSAQQFSDYHSELNMSSLELGDSALYFCASSLGSRGDEQFFGPGTRLTVL.

This clone counts as medium-sized (0.01 to 0.1%). This rearrangement joins TRBV11-3 to TRBJ2-7; 9 bases align to TRBD1. V trimming: 5 bases; J trimming: 5 bases; junction bases outside the gene matches: 16. This CDR3 is 17 amino acids long. The germline CDR1 and CDR2 sequences are SGHNT and YENEEA. CDR3 in amino acids: CASSPTPAGTGPHEQYF. The CDR3 bases are TGTGCCAGCAGCCCGACCCCCGCCGGGACAGGGCCCCACGAGCAGTACTTC.

The CDR3 loop reads CASSLKTGNSYEQYF. For the CDR3, the DNA is TGTGCCAGCAGCTTAAAGACAGGGAACTCCTACGAGCAGTACTTC. The chain uses TRBV7-6 and TRBJ2-7; TRBD1 matches at 7 bases. V gave up 2 bases and J gave up 0 bases; unmatched junction bases: 4. The CDR3 is 15 amino acids. The V gene's germline CDR1 is SGHVS and CDR2 FNYEAQ.

The chain links TRBV7-9 to TRBJ1-2; no reliable D call. Per germline, CDR1 SEHNR and CDR2 FQNEAQ (reference sequence). Between the trimmed V and J ends, which lost 4 bases and 1 base, there was a span of 16 bases. The CDR3 is 16 residues long. The CDR3 region is CASSSLSSDLNYGYTF. The CDR3 bases are TGTGCCAGCAGCTCCCTCAGCAGCGACCTTAACTATGGCTACACCTTC.

This clone was counted once. The rearrangement uses TRBV27 and TRBJ1-5; TRBD1 might be the D (6 bases). This CDR3 spans 15 amino acids. Deletions cut 4 bases from V and 2 bases from J, with 12 bases between. The germline V gene has CDR1 MNHEY and CDR2 SMNVEV (reference sequence). This CDR3 reads CASSWRGNGNQPQHF. CDR3 DNA: TGTGCCAGCAGTTGGAGGGGGAACGGCAATCAGCCCCAGCATTTT.